This T cell receptor (beta chain) was documented in a study of cytomegalovirus exposure and HLA in healthy donors. General observations from the study: Later analysis suggested most CMV-associated TCR beta chains were HLA-restricted. Other equally common chains were less clonally expanded than HLA-associated TCR beta chains, a later analysis showed. Researchers reported that a few CMV-associated chains were confirmed in vitro as CMV antigen-specific. A later analysis revealed that TCR association rates differed between HLA loci, peaking at DRB1 and bottoming out at HLA-C.

Primers for the PCR totalled 60 Vbeta and 13 Jbeta. Only in-frame clones appear in the TCRdb table, and some are missing; sequencing was by immunoSEQ multiplex PCR. The sample has 200,000 to 250,000 clones; 70% to 80% are singletons. Germline trimming cut 1 base from V and 4 bases from J; bases unmatched to any gene: 6. Germline CDR1 reads MNHEY; CDR2 reads SMNVEV (reference sequence). The CDR3 spans 17 residues. The sample holds one count of this clone. As yet, its antigen is unknown. The clonotype was recovered from a girl aged 2 to 9 in good health and CMV-seronegative. Sequenced sample: PBMCs. The V and J genes are TRBV27 and TRBJ2-3; 12 bases line up with TRBD2. CDR3 bases: TGTGCCAGCAGTTTATACCTAGCGGGAGGGCCCGCAGATACGCAGTATTTT. This codes for CASSLYLAGGPADTQYF.